The present T cell receptor beta chain was sequenced within a study of CDR3 diversity in severe acne. This CDR3 has 13 residues. CDR1 DFQATT and CDR2 SNEGSKA come from the germline V gene (reference sequence). V shed 3 bases and J 5 bases; nucleotides not matched to a gene: 2. TCRdb reprocessed the PCR reads with MiXCR, giving one entry per CDR3 protein. The sample lists 79,000 or so distinct CDR3 sequences; about half were seen once. This clonotype has only a few counts. This may come from a read error, since a much larger clone is one base off. Sequencing input: blood. The V gene is TRBV20-1, the J gene TRBJ2-7; 12 bases match TRBD2. The receptor comes from a male donor with severe acne vulgaris. The CDR3 bases are TGCAGTGCTAGGGGACTAGCGGGTCACGAGCAGTACTTC. Translated: CSARGLAGHEQYF.